The TCR beta chain under discussion was sequenced for a study of T cell responses to AZD1222 COVID-19 vaccine. Study as a whole: Doses given second, at about 4 or about 12 weeks, were pooled. Study-wide results and caveats: Donors, mostly white British, included more females; clonal diversity was possibly underestimated.

Points on this clone: Its antigen is unknown.

This CDR3 contains 15 residues. V was pared by 3 bases and J by 6 bases, with 14 bases between. The germline V gene has CDR1 LGHNT and CDR2 FRNRAP. Generated by immunoSEQ multiplex PCR, the TCRdb table keeps only in-frame clones and is missing some. The table records roughly 150,000 clones, under 95% of them present only once. This specimen consisted of peripheral blood, obtained on day 0 of AZD1222 vaccination. The chain combines TRBV12-5 with TRBJ2-2; D is unclear. This receptor was taken from an adult in good health. CDR3 coding DNA: TGTGCTAGTGGTTTACAAGTGACGTCGGCCGGGGAGCTGTTTTTT. This encodes CASGLQVTSAGELFF.